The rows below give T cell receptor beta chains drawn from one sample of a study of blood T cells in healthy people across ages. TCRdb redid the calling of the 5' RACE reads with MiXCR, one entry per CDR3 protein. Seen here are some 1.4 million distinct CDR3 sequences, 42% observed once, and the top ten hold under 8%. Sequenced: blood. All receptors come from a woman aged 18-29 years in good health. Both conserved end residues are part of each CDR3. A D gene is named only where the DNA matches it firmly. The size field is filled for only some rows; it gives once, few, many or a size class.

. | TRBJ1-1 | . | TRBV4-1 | CASSQDPAGHMNTEAFF | TGCGCCAGCAGCCAAGATCCGGCGGGACACATGAACACTGAAGCTTTCTTT
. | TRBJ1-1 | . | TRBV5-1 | CASSHQGRNLMNTEAFF | TGCGCCAGCAGCCATCAGGGACGGAACCTTATGAACACTGAAGCTTTCTTT
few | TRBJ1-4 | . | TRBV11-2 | CASSLGGWGNEKLFF | TGTGCCAGCAGCTTAGGCGGCTGGGGTAATGAAAAACTGTTTTTT
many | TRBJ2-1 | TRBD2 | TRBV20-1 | CSARDRSGRAYNEQFF | TGCAGTGCTAGAGATAGGAGCGGGAGGGCCTACAATGAGCAGTTCTTC
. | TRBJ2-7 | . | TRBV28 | CASSQIQGFSYEQYF | TGTGCCAGCAGTCAGATTCAGGGTTTCTCCTACGAGCAGTACTTC
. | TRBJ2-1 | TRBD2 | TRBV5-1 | CASAPSGGGYNEQFF | TGCGCCAGCGCCCCTAGCGGGGGGGGCTACAATGAGCAGTTCTTC
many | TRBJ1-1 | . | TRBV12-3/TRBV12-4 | CASSFHTEAFF | TGTGCCAGCAGTTTCCACACTGAAGCTTTCTTT
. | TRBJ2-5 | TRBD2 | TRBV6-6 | CASSQSGGKGETQYF | TGTGCCAGCAGCCAGAGCGGGGGCAAGGGAGAGACCCAGTACTTC
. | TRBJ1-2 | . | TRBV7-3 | CASSPMGGANGCTF | TGTGCCAGCAGCCCAATGGGGGGGGCGAATGGCTGCACCTTC
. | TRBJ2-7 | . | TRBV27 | CASSSQGNYEQYF | TGTGCCAGCAGTAGCCAGGGGAACTACGAGCAGTACTTC
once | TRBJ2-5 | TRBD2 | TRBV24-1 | CATSGTGGFQETQYF | TGTGCCACCAGTGGGACGGGGGGTTTCCAAGAGACCCAGTACTTC
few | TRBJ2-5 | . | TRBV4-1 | CASRSEGFETQYF | TGCGCCAGCAGGAGCGAGGGGTTTGAGACCCAGTACTTC
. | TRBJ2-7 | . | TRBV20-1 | CSARDLSLGYEQYF | TGCAGTGCTAGAGACCTGAGTTTGGGGTACGAGCAGTACTTC
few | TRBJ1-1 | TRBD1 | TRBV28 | CASSLGTGRVGAFF | TGTGCCAGCAGCCTGGGGACAGGGAGGGTAGGTGCTTTCTTT
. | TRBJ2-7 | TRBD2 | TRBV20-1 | CSAGIGLAESYNEQYF | TGCAGTGCTGGAATAGGGCTAGCGGAGAGCTACAATGAGCAGTACTTC
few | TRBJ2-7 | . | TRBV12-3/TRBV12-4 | CASRPPGTYEQYF | TGTGCCAGCAGACCCCCTGGGACTTACGAGCAGTACTTC
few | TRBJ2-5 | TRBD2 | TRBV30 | CAWSVGGSGQYF | TGTGCCTGGAGTGTCGGCGGGAGCGGGCAGTACTTC
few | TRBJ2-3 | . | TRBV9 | CASSVGVSQTDTQYF | TGTGCCAGCAGCGTAGGGGTGTCCCAGACGGATACGCAGTATTTT
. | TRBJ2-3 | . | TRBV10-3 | CANRGGGTDTQYF | TGTGCCAACCGGGGCGGGGGCACAGATACGCAGTATTTT
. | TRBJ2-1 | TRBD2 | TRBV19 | CASTAGGPHNEQFF | TGTGCCAGTACCGCGGGAGGGCCGCACAATGAGCAGTTCTTC
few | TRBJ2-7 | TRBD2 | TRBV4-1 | CASSQGGLAGGSSYEQYF | TGCGCCAGCAGCCAAGGGGGACTAGCGGGAGGGAGCTCCTACGAGCAGTACTTC
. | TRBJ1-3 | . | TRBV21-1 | CASSNDVATGNTIYF | .
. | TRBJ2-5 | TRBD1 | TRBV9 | CASSTETGGDWETQYF | TGTGCCAGCAGCACTGAAACAGGGGGCGATTGGGAGACCCAGTACTTC
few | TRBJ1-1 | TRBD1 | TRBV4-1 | CASSHAGQGNTEAFF | TGCGCCAGCAGCCACGCCGGACAGGGGAACACTGAAGCTTTCTTT
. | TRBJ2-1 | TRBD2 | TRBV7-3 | CASSTGLAGGADEQFF | TGTGCCAGCAGCACCGGACTAGCGGGGGGGGCGGATGAGCAGTTCTTC
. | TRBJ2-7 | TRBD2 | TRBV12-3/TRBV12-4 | CASSFTSGPSSYEQYF | TGTGCCAGCAGTTTTACTAGCGGGCCGAGCTCCTACGAGCAGTACTTC
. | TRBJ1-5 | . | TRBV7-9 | CDSTGFGQPQHF | TGTGACAGCACAGGGTTCGGTCAGCCCCAGCATTTT
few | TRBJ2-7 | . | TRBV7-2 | CASSLDRTLNYEQYF | TGTGCCAGCAGCTTAGATCGGACTCTAAACTACGAGCAGTACTTC
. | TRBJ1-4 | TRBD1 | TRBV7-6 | CAGSHRTGVNEKLFF | TGTGCCGGCAGCCACCGGACAGGCGTTAATGAAAAACTGTTTTTT
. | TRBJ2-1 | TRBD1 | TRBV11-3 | CASSQKTGVPTYNEQFF | TGTGCCAGCAGCCAAAAAACAGGGGTCCCAACTTACAATGAGCAGTTCTTC
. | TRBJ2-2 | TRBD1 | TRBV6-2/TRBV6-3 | CAGQGVGELFF | TGTGCCGGTCAGGGGGTCGGGGAGCTGTTTTTT
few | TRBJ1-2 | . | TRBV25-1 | CASSEYFWSTDHDDYTF | TGTGCCAGCAGTGAATACTTTTGGTCGACAGACCACGATGACTACACCTTC
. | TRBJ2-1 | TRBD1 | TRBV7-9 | CASSTRQGVNEQFF | TGTGCCAGCAGCACCCGACAGGGGGTCAATGAGCAGTTCTTC
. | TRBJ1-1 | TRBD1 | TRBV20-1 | CSASSGGTNTEAFF | TGCAGTGCCAGTTCAGGGGGTACGAACACTGAAGCTTTCTTT
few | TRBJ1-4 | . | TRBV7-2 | CASSLWQENEKLFF | TGTGCCAGCAGCTTATGGCAGGAGAATGAAAAACTGTTTTTT
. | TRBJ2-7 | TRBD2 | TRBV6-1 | CASSDPGLAGVSEQYF | TGTGCCAGCAGTGACCCGGGACTAGCGGGAGTTTCGGAGCAGTACTTC
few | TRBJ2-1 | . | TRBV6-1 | CASSDPAEPSSYNEQFF | TGTGCCAGCAGTGACCCTGCGGAGCCGAGCTCCTACAATGAGCAGTTCTTC
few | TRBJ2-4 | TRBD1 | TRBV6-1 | CASRPTGQGEAKNIQYF | TGTGCCAGCAGACCAACCGGACAGGGGGAAGCCAAAAACATTCAGTACTTC
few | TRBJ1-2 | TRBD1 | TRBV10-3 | CATGTVEHGYTF | TGTGCCACCGGGACAGTAGAGCATGGCTACACCTTC
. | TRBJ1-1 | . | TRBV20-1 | CSARDRPANTEAFF | TGCAGTGCTAGAGATCGCCCAGCGAACACTGAAGCTTTCTTT
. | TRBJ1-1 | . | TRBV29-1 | CSVFSQAEAFF | TGCAGCGTGTTTAGCCAAGCCGAAGCTTTCTTT
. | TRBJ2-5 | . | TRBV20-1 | CSALPSGPAETQYF | TGCAGTGCCCTCCCCTCGGGACCGGCCGAGACCCAGTACTTC
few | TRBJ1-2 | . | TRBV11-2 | CASSASTGNYGYTF | TGTGCCAGCAGCGCAAGCACAGGGAACTATGGCTACACCTTC
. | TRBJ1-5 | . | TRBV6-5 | CASNQPGHPGPQHF | TGTGCCAGCAACCAACCCGGACACCCGGGGCCCCAGCATTTT
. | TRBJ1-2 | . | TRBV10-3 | CAISEGQFNYGYTF | TGTGCCATCAGTGAGGGACAGTTTAACTATGGCTACACCTTC
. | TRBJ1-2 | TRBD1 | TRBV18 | CASSPSGTGGGYGYTF | TGTGCCAGCTCACCAAGTGGGACAGGGGGCGGCTATGGCTACACCTTC
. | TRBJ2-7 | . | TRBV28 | CASSLFPRESYEQYF | TGTGCCAGCAGTTTATTTCCCAGGGAATCCTACGAGCAGTACTTC
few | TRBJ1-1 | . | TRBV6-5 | CASSYGLGLNTEAFF | TGTGCCAGCAGTTACGGTCTGGGTCTGAACACTGAAGCTTTCTTT
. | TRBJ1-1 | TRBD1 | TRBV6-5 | CASSYQDRVNTEAFF | TGTGCCAGCAGTTACCAAGACAGGGTGAACACTGAAGCTTTCTTT
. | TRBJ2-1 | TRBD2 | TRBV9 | CASSASLAGVDEQFF | TGTGCCAGCAGCGCTTCACTAGCGGGAGTGGATGAGCAGTTCTTC
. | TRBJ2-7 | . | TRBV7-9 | CASSLGQVNYEQYF | TGTGCCAGCAGCTTAGGACAGGTCAACTACGAGCAGTACTTC
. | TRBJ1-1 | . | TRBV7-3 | CASSLPLGRGEDTEAFF | TGTGCCAGCAGCCTACCTCTCGGTCGCGGAGAGGACACTGAAGCTTTCTTT
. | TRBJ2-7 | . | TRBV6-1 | CASSDPPRQPGDTQYF | TGTGCCAGCAGTGATCCACCTAGACAGCCCGGAGACACCCAGTACTTC